The 21 T cell receptor beta chains below come from one sample, sequenced in a study of blood T cell repertoires in COVID-19. Measured with immunoSEQ multiplex PCR; TCRdb has only the in-frame clones, and not every one. Among approximately 200,000 clones, about 81% were seen once, and the ten largest hold roughly 12%. Sequencing used peripheral blood. The source of these receptors is a woman of 80 years or more with COVID-19, enrolled during active disease.

The rearrangement joins TRBV30 to TRBJ1-1; perhaps TRBD1 as D (5 bases). CDR1 and CDR2 from the germline V gene are GTSNPN and SVGIG (reference sequence). The CDR3 extends over 14 amino acids. Trimming took 3 bases from V and 1 from J, leaving 12 bases between them. The CDR3 nucleotides are TGTGCCTGGAGCGACCGACAGCCGAACACTGAAGCTTTCTTT. Amino acid sequence: CAWSDRQPNTEAFF.

The chain uses TRBV2 and TRBJ2-7; D uncertain. The CDR3 consists of 13 residues. CDR1 and CDR2 from the germline V gene are SNHLY and FYNNEI. Trimming removed 1 base at V and 6 bases at J, with 10 bases between. CDR3 protein: CASSEVLTVEQYF. The CDR3 DNA reads as TGTGCCAGCAGTGAAGTTCTAACAGTCGAGCAGTACTTC. Using reference TRBV2 and TRBJ2-7 for the parts outside the CDR3, the full variable domain is EPEVTQTPSHQVTQMGQEVILRCVPISNHLYFYWYRQILGQKVEFLVSFYNNEISEKSEIFDDQFSVERPDGSNFTLKIRSTKLEDSAMYFCASSEVLTVEQYFGPGTRLTVT.

This clone was picked up many times. This chain connects TRBV3-1 (or the pseudogene TRBV3-2) to TRBJ2-7, with 9 bases aligning to TRBD1. The junction had 9 bases not matched to a gene; V was cut back by 1 base and J by 5 bases. This CDR3 is built from 16 residues. Germline-derived CDR1 and CDR2 are LGHDT and YNNKEL (reference sequence). The CDR3 DNA reads TGTGCCAGCAGCCAAGGCAAGGGACAGGGCACCAACGAGCAGTACTTC. Its protein is CASSQGKGQGTNEQYF.

This clone was recorded once. This chain joins TRBV5-5 and TRBJ1-1; 7 bases agree with TRBD1. J lost 0 bases, V lost 0 bases, and 2 bases had no gene match. This CDR3 has 15 residues. Per germline, CDR1 SGHKS and CDR2 YYEKEE (reference sequence). CDR3 in DNA: TGTGCCAGCAGCTTGGGTGACAGGGTGAACACTGAAGCTTTCTTT. Residues: CASSLGDRVNTEAFF. Using reference TRBV5-5 and TRBJ1-1 for the parts outside the CDR3, the full variable domain is DAGVTQSPTHLIKTRGQQVTLRCSPISGHKSVSWYQQVLGQGPQFIFQYYEKEERGRGNFPDRFSARQFPNYSSELNVNALLLGDSALYLCASSLGDRVNTEAFFGQGTRLTVV.

The chain links TRBV9 to TRBJ1-2; TRBD1 agrees at 7 bases. Losses at the gene ends were 3 bases for V and 3 bases for J; bases not matched to a gene: 8. This CDR3 is 15 amino acids long. Germline V gene sequence: CDR1 SGDLS, CDR2 YYNGEE. The CDR3 region has the DNA TGTGCCAGCAGCGCACATGACAGGGTCGACTATGGCTACACCTTC. Amino acids: CASSAHDRVDYGYTF.

V and J are TRBV21-1 and TRBJ2-7; the DNA was not compared with TRBD2, the D call given in the table. TRBV21-1 constitutes a pseudogene. The CDR3 is 16 residues long. The CDR3 sequence is CASSKDRRSGSHEQYF. Written as DNA, the CDR3 is TGTGCCAGCAGCAAAGATCGTCGTAGCGGGAGCCACGAGCAGTACTTC.

The chain recombines TRBV3-1 (or the pseudogene TRBV3-2) with TRBJ2-5, with D possibly TRBD2 on 6 matching bases. The V end was cut by 1 base, the J end by 7 bases, with 10 bases between. CDR3 length: 13 residues. Germline values: CDR1 LGHDT, CDR2 YNNKEL (reference sequence). The CDR3 region is CASSQGRDGTQYF. CDR3 bases: TGTGCCAGCAGCCAAGGGCGGGATGGGACCCAGTACTTC.

The rearrangement uses TRBV6-5 and TRBJ2-1, with 10 bases fitting TRBD1. V lost 6 bases, J lost 6 bases, and 5 bases stayed unmatched. Looked up from germline, CDR1 is MNHEY and CDR2 is SVGAGI. This CDR3 has 14 residues. The CDR3 coding sequence is TGTGCCAGCAGCCGCGGGACAGGGGCCAATGAGCAGTTCTTC. It yields the protein CASSRGTGANEQFF.

Here the CDR3 reads CASSLNSGVPYEQYF. CDR3 bases: TGTGCCAGCAGCCTAAATTCCGGGGTCCCCTACGAGCAGTACTTC. The genes are TRBV7-2 and TRBJ2-7; perhaps TRBD2 as D (5 bases). The V gene lost 5 bases and the J gene lost 2 bases, with 16 bases spanning the gap. This CDR3 is 15 amino acids long. CDR1 is SGHTA and CDR2 is FQGNSA in the germline V gene.

The chain recombines TRBV12-3 or TRBV12-4 with TRBJ2-7; no clear D gene. The CDR3 covers 13 residues. The germline V and J ends were trimmed by 8 bases and 4 bases, with 15 bases remaining between them. The CDR3 DNA follows: TGTGCCAGCCTGGCCTCCGGCGGTTACGAGCAGTACTTC. Translation gives CASLASGGYEQYF.

V gene TRBV19 combines with J gene TRBJ1-2; 7 bases agree with TRBD1. The CDR3 totals 16 residues. CDR1 LNHDA and CDR2 SQIVND come from the germline V gene (reference sequence). With V trimmed by 1 base and J by 2 bases, 7 bases remained unmatched. This CDR3 is CASSIVPGGNNYGYTF. DNA of the CDR3: TGTGCCAGTAGTATAGTTCCAGGGGGTAACAACTATGGCTACACCTTC.

The chain couples TRBV27 to TRBJ1-5; 8 bases match TRBD1. CDR1 and CDR2 from the germline V gene are MNHEY and SMNVEV (reference sequence). The CDR3 totals 15 residues. V gave up 2 bases and J gave up 3 bases; unmatched junction bases: 3. Here the CDR3 DNA reads TGTGCCAGCAGTTTACAGGGGGCATACAATCAGCCCCAGCATTTT. This translates into CASSLQGAYNQPQHF.

This clone was found a few times. The V and J genes are TRBV6-2 or TRBV6-3 and TRBJ1-5; tentatively, D is TRBD1 (6 bases). Per germline, CDR1 MNHEY and CDR2 SVGEGT. Trimming removed 0 bases at V and 14 bases at J, with 14 bases between. This CDR3 region has 13 residues. The CDR3 DNA follows: TGTGCCAGCAGTTACTCGAGGCAGGGGAAGGAGCATTTT. As protein: CASSYSRQGKEHF.

J is TRBJ2-7 and V is TRBV27; no firm D call. Trimming pared 2 bases from V and 1 base from J, leaving 6 bases between. Germline lookup yields CDR1 MNHEY and CDR2 SMNVEV (reference sequence). There are 13 residues in the CDR3. CDR3 bases: TGTGCCAGCAGTTTAGGCGGATCCTACGAGCAGTACTTC. Protein: CASSLGGSYEQYF.

The chain is built from TRBV24-1 and TRBJ1-2; the match to TRBD1 covers 9 bases. From germline, CDR1 is KGHDR and CDR2 SFDVKD. Unmatched junction bases numbered 9, after V lost 4 bases and J lost 4 bases. The CDR3 is 16 amino acids. CDR3 sequence reads: CATSESEGQGTYGYTF. CDR3 nucleotides: TGTGCCACCAGTGAATCTGAAGGACAGGGGACCTATGGCTACACCTTC.

The V and J genes are TRBV10-3 and TRBJ2-2; the D is unclear. V was clipped by 10 bases and J by 3 bases, with 9 bases between them. Germline-derived CDR1 and CDR2 are ENHRY and SYGVKD. The length of the CDR3 is 12 residues. This CDR3 is CATNKDTGELFF. CDR3 DNA: TGTGCCACCAACAAAGACACCGGGGAGCTGTTTTTT.

This rearrangement joins TRBV7-6 to TRBJ1-1; 10 bases align to TRBD1. Looked up from germline, CDR1 is SGHVS and CDR2 is FNYEAQ. The CDR3 has 15 amino acids. The trim removed 5 bases at V and 5 bases at J, leaving 8 bases unmatched. CDR3 amino acids: CASSPTPGQGTEAFF. The CDR3 DNA is TGTGCCAGCAGCCCTACCCCGGGACAGGGGACTGAAGCTTTCTTT.

The chain is built from TRBV6-5 and TRBJ2-3, with 10 bases aligning to TRBD2. CDR1 is MNHEY and CDR2 is SVGAGI in the germline V gene. Trimming cost V 4 bases and J 4 bases; bases outside gene matches: 5. The CDR3 consists of 15 residues. The CDR3 bases are TGTGCCAGCAGTTCCCCTAGCGGGAGCTCAGATACGCAGTATTTT. Its translation is CASSSPSGSSDTQYF.

This chain's CDR3 is CSVARQGNTGELFF. The CDR3 DNA follows: TGCAGCGTTGCCCGCCAGGGGAACACCGGGGAGCTGTTTTTT. The V and J genes are TRBV29-1 and TRBJ2-2; a weak D match, TRBD1 (5 bases). Germline CDR1 reads SQVTM; CDR2 reads ANQGSEA. Trimming pared 4 bases from V and 1 base from J, leaving 10 bases between. CDR3 length: 14 amino acids.

CDR3 region: CASSIQGDEQYF. The CDR3 DNA sequence: TGTGCCAGCAGTATTCAGGGTGACGAGCAGTACTTC. The chain carries TRBV28 and TRBJ2-7; tentatively, D is TRBD1 (5 bases). Germline values: CDR1 MDHEN, CDR2 SYDVKM. The CDR3 length is 12 residues. Trimming removed 5 bases from V and 5 bases from J, with 10 bases in between.

The chain has TRBV7-9 and TRBJ2-1; TRBD2 matches 7 bases. The germline V gene has CDR1 SEHNR and CDR2 FQNEAQ (reference sequence). The V gene end was trimmed by 6 bases and the J gene end by 4 bases; junction bases not matched to a gene: 3. CDR3 length equals 13 residues. The CDR3: CASRRGNYNEQFF. For the CDR3, the DNA is TGTGCCAGCAGGCGGGGGAATTACAATGAGCAGTTCTTC.